This T cell receptor beta chain was retrieved from a study of tissue T cells after allogeneic stem cell transplantation. Overall study findings and caveats: TCR repertoires tracked anatomic similarity, regardless of disease or transplant status. Shared clones across patients were few; motif clustering revealed tissue-specific shared signatures. Only a limited share of tissue TCRs appeared in blood or spleen.

Stated time point: mouse harvest day 14 after allogeneic transplant. Tail vein injection delivered 10^7 T-cell-depleted bone marrow cells and 10^6 splenic CD5+ T cells. Tissues came from B6→BALB/c major-mismatch GVHD mice at day 7 or 14. Regarding this clone: Its antigen is as yet unknown. Each gene name is a mouse one. The read is 1 residue too short to cover the CDR3 end, so that end is filled in from the germline J gene.

Germline loops: CDR1 SGHSN, CDR2 HYEKVE. The junction had 7 bases not matched to a gene; V was cut back by 2 bases and J by 6 bases. This CDR3 contains 14 residues. Some clones are missing from TCRdb's copy, which holds only in-frame ones; the method was immunoSEQ multiplex PCR. This sample has around 2,800 clones, with 35% to 55% found just once. The genes are TRBV12-1 and TRBJ2-7; the match to TRBD1 covers 9 bases. Sequencing used gut tissue. This sequence originates from a female BALB/c mouse given C57BL/6 T cells with graft-versus-host disease after an allogeneic hematopoietic cell transplant. The CDR3 DNA, read in part, is TGTGCCAGCTCTCCCGGGACAGGGTCTAGTGAACAGTAC. It is translated as CASSPGTGSSEQY. From start to end, the CDR3 is CASSPGTGSSEQYF.